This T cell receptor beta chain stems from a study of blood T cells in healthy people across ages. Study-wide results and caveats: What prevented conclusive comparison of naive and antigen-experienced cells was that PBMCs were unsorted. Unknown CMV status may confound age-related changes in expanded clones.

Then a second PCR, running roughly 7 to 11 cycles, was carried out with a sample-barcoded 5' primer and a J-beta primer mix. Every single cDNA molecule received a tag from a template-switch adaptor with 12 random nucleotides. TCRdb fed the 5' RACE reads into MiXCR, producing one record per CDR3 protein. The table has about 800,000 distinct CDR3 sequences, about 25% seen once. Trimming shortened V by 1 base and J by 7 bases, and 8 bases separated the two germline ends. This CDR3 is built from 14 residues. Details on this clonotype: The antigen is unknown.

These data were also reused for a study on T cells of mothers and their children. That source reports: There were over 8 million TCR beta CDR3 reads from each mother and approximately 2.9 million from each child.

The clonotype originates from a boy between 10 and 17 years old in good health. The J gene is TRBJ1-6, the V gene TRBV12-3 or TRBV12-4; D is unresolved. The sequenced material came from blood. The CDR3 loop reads CASSLEDLNSPLHF. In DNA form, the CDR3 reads TGTGCCAGCAGTTTAGAGGACCTCAATTCACCCCTCCACTTT.